This T cell receptor (beta chain) appears in the sequencing data of a study of CD4 T cells in relation to SARS-CoV-2 and coronaviruses. Findings of the study overall: Each donor contributed either pre-pandemic or post-infection samples, not both. About 65% of donors had memory CD4+ clonotypes crossrecognizing SARS-CoV-2 and common cold coronavirus spike.

The unexposed donors gave CD4+ T cells in about 2011-2019, prior to COVID-19. A remark on this clone: The antigen remains unidentified.

CDR1 and CDR2 from the germline V gene are LGHNA and YSLEER. V was clipped by 3 bases and J by 3 bases; unmatched bases: 5. CDR3 length equals 15 residues. The table came from immunoSEQ multiplex PCR; TCRdb's copy has only in-frame clones and leaves some out. The sample holds 50,000 to 70,000 clones; over 70% are singletons and the top ten take 1.5% to 2%. Material: memory CD4+ T cells from PBMCs. This TCR derives from a human donor in good health. The genes are TRBV4-3 and TRBJ1-2; TRBD1 aligns across 9 bases. The DNA for the CDR3 is TGCGCCAGCAGCCACGTGGGACAGGGCCACTATGGCTACACCTTC. Its translation: CASSHVGQGHYGYTF.